The 9 T cell receptor beta chains below come from one sample, sequenced in a study of T-cell reconstitution after alpha-beta-depleted transplantation in children. During its preparation, the TCRbeta library received unique molecular identifiers. TCRdb used MiXCR to reprocess the PCR reads, holding one entry per CDR3 protein. This sample carries more than 300,000 distinct CDR3 sequences, about 16% of them seen once, and the ten largest clones take around 43%. The sequencing here drew on PBMCs, mostly from graft donor cells, taken 360 days after TCRalphabeta/CD19-depleted stem cell transplant. The receptor set was obtained from a male patient aged 2 to 9 who had a stem cell transplant for acute lymphoblastic leukemia, so the T cells may come from the graft donor.

The rearrangement joins TRBV3-1 to TRBJ2-5; the match to TRBD1 covers 8 bases. Unmatched junction bases numbered 14, after V lost 0 bases and J lost 2 bases. CDR1 is LGHDT and CDR2 is YNNKEL in the germline V gene (reference sequence). This CDR3 spans 19 amino acids. CDR3 amino acids: CASSQDARLDRGPQETQYF. CDR3 nucleotides: TGTGCCAGCAGCCAAGACGCACGCCTAGACAGGGGCCCTCAAGAGACCCAGTACTTC.

This clonotype was detected ten times or more. The rearrangement joins TRBV18 to TRBJ2-1, with 8 bases fitting TRBD1. This CDR3 region has 17 residues. Germline values: CDR1 KGHSH, CDR2 LQKENI. Trimming took 2 bases from V and 4 from J; bases not matched to a gene: 10. For the CDR3, the DNA is TGTGCCAGCTCACCAAAAATAGGGACAGGTGATTACAATGAGCAGTTCTTC. Protein product: CASSPKIGTGDYNEQFF. Drawing the rest from reference TRBV18 and TRBJ2-1, the complete variable domain is NAGVMQNPRHLVRRRGQEARLRCSPMKGHSHVYWYRQLPEEGLKFMVYLQKENIIDESGMPKERFSAEFPKEGPSILRIQQVVRGDSAAYFCASSPKIGTGDYNEQFFGPGTRLTVL.

This clonotype appeared a few times. The chain has TRBV4-3 and TRBJ1-4, with D hard to call. The CDR3 is made up of 16 amino acids. The V and J ends lost 0 bases and 4 bases respectively, with 12 bases between them. Germline V gene lookup returns CDR1 LGHNA and CDR2 YSLEER. As DNA, the CDR3 is TGCGCCAGCAGCCAAGATTACACAGCGGTTAATGAAAAACTGTTTTTT. Amino acid sequence: CASSQDYTAVNEKLFF.

This clonotype was recorded at least ten times. The rearrangement links TRBV7-3 to TRBJ2-1; 7 bases line up with TRBD2. Per germline, CDR1 SGHTA and CDR2 FQGTGA. The CDR3 is 15 residues long. The ends lost 6 bases at V and 6 bases at J; junction bases unmatched: 11. The CDR3 loop reads CASSPSSGAGNEQFF. DNA of the CDR3: TGTGCCAGCAGTCCTTCTAGCGGCGCCGGCAATGAGCAGTTCTTC.

In this sample, this clonotype turned up a few times. The chain is built from TRBV10-3 and TRBJ2-1, with no clear D. This CDR3 spans 12 amino acids. Trimming cost V 2 bases and J 8 bases, with 7 bases left between them. Germline V gene data show CDR1 as ENHRY and CDR2 as SYGVKD. Here the CDR3 DNA reads TGTGCCATCAGTGAGCAAGGTTATGAGCAGTTCTTC. Translation: CAISEQGYEQFF.

This clonotype came up many times. CDR3 sequence: CSARDLSYNEQFF. DNA for the CDR3: TGCAGTGCTAGGGACCTCTCGTACAATGAGCAGTTCTTC. This chain joins TRBV20-1 and TRBJ2-1; no clear D gene. This CDR3 has 13 residues. V dropped 3 bases and J dropped 4 bases, with 10 bases sitting between them. Germline V gene lookup returns CDR1 DFQATT and CDR2 SNEGSKA (reference sequence).

J is TRBJ2-7 and V is TRBV7-3, with a tentative D call TRBD1 (6 bases). The V gene's germline CDR1 is SGHTA and CDR2 FQGTGA. V was pared by 2 bases and J by 3 bases, with 14 bases between. The CDR3 length is 15 residues. Here the CDR3 DNA reads TGTGCCAGCAGCTTAGGGCTGGGGGCGAACTACGAGCAGTACTTC. Protein product: CASSLGLGANYEQYF.

This clonotype has a handful of counts. This chain joins TRBV14 and TRBJ2-4; D is undetermined. Germline CDR1 reads SGHDN; CDR2 reads FVKESK. V lost 2 bases and J 2 bases, leaving 16 bases between the germline ends. This CDR3 has 17 amino acids. The CDR3 loop is CASSQYDPKRTKNIQYF. The DNA for the CDR3 is TGTGCCAGCAGCCAATACGACCCGAAACGAACCAAAAACATTCAGTACTTC. The full variable domain, with the rest looked up from reference TRBV14 and TRBJ2-4, is EAGVTQFPSHSVIEKGQTVTLRCDPISGHDNLYWYRRVMGKEIKFLLHFVKESKQDESGMPNNRFLAERTGGTYSTLKVQPAELEDSGVYFCASSQYDPKRTKNIQYFGAGTRLSVL.

A few counts support this clonotype. The rearrangement links TRBV5-1 to TRBJ2-2, with D unclear. Germline values: CDR1 SGHRS, CDR2 YFSETQ. There are 13 residues in the CDR3. Trimming removed 5 bases at V and 6 bases at J, with 11 bases between. This CDR3 reads CASRTSLPGELFF. The CDR3 bases are TGCGCCAGCAGGACTTCTCTACCCGGGGAGCTGTTTTTT. Complete variable domain (other parts from reference TRBV5-1 and TRBJ2-2): KAGVTQTPRYLIKTRGQQVTLSCSPISGHRSVSWYQQTPGQGLQFLFEYFSETQRNKGNFPGRFSGRQFSNSRSEMNVSTLELGDSALYLCASRTSLPGELFFGEGSRLTVL.